This T cell receptor (beta chain) stems from a study of blood T cell repertoires in COVID-19. Clones were sequenced by immunoSEQ multiplex PCR, and TCRdb holds only the in-frame ones, with some missing. Of 25,000 to 30,000 clones in the sample, 90% were seen once. The germline CDR1 and CDR2 sequences are MNHEY and SMNVEV (reference sequence). V lost 3 bases to trimming and J lost 4 bases, with 9 bases between them. This CDR3 spans 13 amino acids. The source is a man in his 70s with active or convalescent COVID-19. The sequenced sample was peripheral blood. The chain employs TRBV27 and TRBJ2-5, with no clear D. As DNA, the CDR3 is TGTGCCAGCAGTTTGCGACATAGAGAGACCCAGTACTTC. Translated: CASSLRHRETQYF.